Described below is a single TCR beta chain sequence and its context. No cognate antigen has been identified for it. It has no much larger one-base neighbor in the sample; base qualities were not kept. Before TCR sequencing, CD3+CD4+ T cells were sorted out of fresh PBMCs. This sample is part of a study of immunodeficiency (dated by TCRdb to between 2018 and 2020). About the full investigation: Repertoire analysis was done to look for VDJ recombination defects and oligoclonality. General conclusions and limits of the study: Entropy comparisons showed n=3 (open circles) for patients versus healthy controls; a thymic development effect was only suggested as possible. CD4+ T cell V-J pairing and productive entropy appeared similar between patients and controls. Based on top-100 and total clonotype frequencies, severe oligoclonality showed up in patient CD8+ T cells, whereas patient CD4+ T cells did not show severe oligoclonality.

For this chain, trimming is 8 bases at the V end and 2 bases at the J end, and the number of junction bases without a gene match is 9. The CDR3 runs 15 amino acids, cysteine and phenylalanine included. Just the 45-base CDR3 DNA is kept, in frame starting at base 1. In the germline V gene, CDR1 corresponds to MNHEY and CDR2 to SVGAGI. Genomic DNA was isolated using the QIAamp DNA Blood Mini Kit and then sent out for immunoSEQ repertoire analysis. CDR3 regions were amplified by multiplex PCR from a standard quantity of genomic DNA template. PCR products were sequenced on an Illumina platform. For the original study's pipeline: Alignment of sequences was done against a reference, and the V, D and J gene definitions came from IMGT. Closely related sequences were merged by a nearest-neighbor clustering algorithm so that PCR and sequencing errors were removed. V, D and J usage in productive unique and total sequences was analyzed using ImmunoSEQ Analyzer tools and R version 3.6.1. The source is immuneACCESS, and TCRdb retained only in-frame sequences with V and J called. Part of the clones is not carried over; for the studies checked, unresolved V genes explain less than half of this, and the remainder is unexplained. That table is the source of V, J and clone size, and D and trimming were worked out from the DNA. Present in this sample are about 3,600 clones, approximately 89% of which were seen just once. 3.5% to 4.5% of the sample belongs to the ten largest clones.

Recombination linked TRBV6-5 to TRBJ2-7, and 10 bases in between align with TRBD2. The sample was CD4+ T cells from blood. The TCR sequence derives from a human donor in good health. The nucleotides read TGTGCCAGCGCCTCGGGGCTAGCGGGGGCCTACGAGCAGTACTTC. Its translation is CASASGLAGAYEQYF.